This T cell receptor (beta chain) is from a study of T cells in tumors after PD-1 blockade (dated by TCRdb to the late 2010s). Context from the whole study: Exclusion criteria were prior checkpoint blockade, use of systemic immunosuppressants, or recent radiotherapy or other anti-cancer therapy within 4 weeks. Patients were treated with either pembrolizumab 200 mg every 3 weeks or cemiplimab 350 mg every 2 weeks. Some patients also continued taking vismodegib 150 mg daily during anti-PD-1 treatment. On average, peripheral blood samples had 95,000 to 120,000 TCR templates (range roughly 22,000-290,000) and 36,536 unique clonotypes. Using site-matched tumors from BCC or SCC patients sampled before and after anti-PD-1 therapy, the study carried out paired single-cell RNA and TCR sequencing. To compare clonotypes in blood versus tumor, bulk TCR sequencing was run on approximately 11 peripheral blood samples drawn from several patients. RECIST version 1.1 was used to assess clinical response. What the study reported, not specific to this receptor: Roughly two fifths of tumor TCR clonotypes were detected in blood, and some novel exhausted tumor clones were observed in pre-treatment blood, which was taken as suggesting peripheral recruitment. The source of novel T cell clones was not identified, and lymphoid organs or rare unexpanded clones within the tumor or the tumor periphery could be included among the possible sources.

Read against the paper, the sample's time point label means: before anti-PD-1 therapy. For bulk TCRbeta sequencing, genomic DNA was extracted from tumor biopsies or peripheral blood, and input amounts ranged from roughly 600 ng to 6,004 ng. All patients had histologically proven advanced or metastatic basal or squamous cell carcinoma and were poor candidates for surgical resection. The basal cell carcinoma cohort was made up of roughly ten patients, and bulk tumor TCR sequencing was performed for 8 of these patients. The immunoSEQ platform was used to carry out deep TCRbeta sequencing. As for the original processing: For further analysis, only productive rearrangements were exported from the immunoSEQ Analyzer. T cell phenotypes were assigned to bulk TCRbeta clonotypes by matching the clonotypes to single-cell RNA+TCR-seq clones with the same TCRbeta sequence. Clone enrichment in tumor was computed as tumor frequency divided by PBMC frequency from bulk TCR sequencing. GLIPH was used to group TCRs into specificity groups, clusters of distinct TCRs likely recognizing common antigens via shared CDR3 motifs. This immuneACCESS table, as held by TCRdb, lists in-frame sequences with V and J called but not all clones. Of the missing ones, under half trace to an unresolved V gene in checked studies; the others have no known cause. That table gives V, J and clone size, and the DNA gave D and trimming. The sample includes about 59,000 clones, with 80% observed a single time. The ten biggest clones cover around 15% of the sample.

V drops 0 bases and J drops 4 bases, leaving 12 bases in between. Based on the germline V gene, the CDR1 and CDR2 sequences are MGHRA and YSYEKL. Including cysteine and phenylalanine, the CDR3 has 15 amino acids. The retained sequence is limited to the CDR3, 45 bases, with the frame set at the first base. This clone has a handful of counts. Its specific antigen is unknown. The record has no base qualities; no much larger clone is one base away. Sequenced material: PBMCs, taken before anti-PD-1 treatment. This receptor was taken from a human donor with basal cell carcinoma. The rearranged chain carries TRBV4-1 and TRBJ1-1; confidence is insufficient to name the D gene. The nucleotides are TGCGCCAGCAGCCAAGATTTCGGGAGGGTCACTGAAGCTTTCTTT. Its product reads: CASSQDFGRVTEAFF.